This T cell receptor beta chain was captured in a study of a mutant IDH1 vaccine in newly diagnosed glioma. Across the whole study: Treated patients, roughly 60% male and around 40% female, averaged roughly 43 years of age.

For this clone: The antigen is unknown.

V was shortened by 6 bases and J by 8 bases, with 14 bases between the two germline ends. This CDR3 region has 13 residues. Germline CDR1 and CDR2: SGHTA and FQGTGA. Clones were read by immunoSEQ multiplex PCR, and TCRdb kept only the in-frame ones, dropping some. Among 9,500 to 11,000 clones listed, about 91% were seen once. Indicated time point: week 23, last vaccination. Doses comprised 300 ug of mutant IDH1 20-mer peptide each, plus topical imiquimod. Sequencing was performed on PBMCs, taken from a glioma patient whose treatment included an IDH1 peptide vaccine. This clonotype was obtained from a woman between 40 and 50 years old with glioma. Some clones in this sample may be carry-over from other donors' samples. J is TRBJ2-1 and V is TRBV7-3; unclear D gene. CDR3 loop: CASSGAGRDEQFF. In DNA form, the CDR3 reads TGTGCCAGCAGTGGAGCTGGTCGGGATGAGCAGTTCTTC.